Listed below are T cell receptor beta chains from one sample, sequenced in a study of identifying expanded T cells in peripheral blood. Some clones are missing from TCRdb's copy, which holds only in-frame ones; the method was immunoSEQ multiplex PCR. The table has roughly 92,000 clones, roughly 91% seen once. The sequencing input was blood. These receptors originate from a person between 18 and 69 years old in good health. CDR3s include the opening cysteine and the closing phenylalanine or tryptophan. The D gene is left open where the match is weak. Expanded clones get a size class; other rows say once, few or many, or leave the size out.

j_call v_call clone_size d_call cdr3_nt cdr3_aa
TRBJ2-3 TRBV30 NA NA TGTGCCTGGAGTGTTTTATTCATCACAGATACGCAGTATTTT CAWSVLFITDTQYF
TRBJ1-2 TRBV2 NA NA TGTGCCAGCAGTGGTGTCAGACGCTATGGCTACACCTTC CASSGVRRYGYTF
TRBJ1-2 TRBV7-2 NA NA TGTGCCAGCAGCCTCGGAACCTATGGCTACACCTTC CASSLGTYGYTF
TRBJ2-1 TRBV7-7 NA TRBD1 TGTGCCAGCAGCCCGGGACAGGTGGGGTGGAATGAGCAGTTCTTC CASSPGQVGWNEQFF
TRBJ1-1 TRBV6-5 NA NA TGTGCCAGCAGTTACGGGGGCTTAAGAGACACTGAAGCTTTCTTT CASSYGGLRDTEAFF
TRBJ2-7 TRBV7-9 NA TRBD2 TGTGCCAGCAGCCCGAACCCGGGACTAGCGGGGGTGGGCTACGAGCAGTACTTC CASSPNPGLAGVGYEQYF
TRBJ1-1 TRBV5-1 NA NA TGCGCCAGCAGCTTGCCCTCCGGGCATAACACTGAAGCTTTCTTT CASSLPSGHNTEAFF
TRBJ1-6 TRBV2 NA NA TGTGCCAGCAGTGAATGGGCAGTCCTCCACTTT CASSEWAVLHF
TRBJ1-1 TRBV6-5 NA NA TGTGCCAGCAGTTACGTGGGTCAGGGGAGAGATGGTGAAGCTTTCTTT CASSYVGQGRDGEAFF
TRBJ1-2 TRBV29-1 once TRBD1 TGCAGCGTTACGGTCGGGACAGGGATGATAAACACCTTC CSVTVGTGMINTF
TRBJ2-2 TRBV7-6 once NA TGTGCCAGCAGCTTAGCGGCCGGCAGGGATTACACCGGGGAGCTGTTTTTT CASSLAAGRDYTGELFF
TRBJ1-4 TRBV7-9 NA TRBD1 TGTGCCAGCAGTCAACAGGGGGCGCGCGAAAAACTGTTTTTT CASSQQGAREKLFF
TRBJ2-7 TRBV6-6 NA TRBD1 TGTGCCAGCAGCCCGGGACAGCTTTCCTACGAGCAGTACTTC CASSPGQLSYEQYF
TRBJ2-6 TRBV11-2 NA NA TGTGCCAGCAGCTTCGGGGGCTCTGGGGCCAACGTCCTGACTTTC CASSFGGSGANVLTF
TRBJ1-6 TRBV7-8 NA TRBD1 TGTGCCAGCAGCCGCCCCGGACAGGGTAACTCACCCCTCCACTTT CASSRPGQGNSPLHF
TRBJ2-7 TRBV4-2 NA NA TGTGCCAGCAGGCCCAATGACCAGGGCTACGAGCAGTACTTC CASRPNDQGYEQYF
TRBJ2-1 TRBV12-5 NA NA TGTGCTAGTGGTTTGGGACAGAGCTCCTACAATGAGCAGTTCTTC CASGLGQSSYNEQFF
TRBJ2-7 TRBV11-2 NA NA TGTGCCAGCAGCTTACGTCACGAGCAGTACTTC CASSLRHEQYF
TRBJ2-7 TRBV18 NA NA TGTGCCAGCTCACCGCGACGGGGACCCTACGAGCAGTACTTC CASSPRRGPYEQYF
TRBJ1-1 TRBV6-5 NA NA TGTGCCAGCAGTCACCCTACCAGGGCCTGGGGAGCTTTCTTT CASSHPTRAWGAFF
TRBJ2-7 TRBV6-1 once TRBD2 TGTGCCAGCAGTATAGCGGGGGCTATCTCCTACGAGCAGTACTTC CASSIAGAISYEQYF
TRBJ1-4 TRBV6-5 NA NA TGTGCCAGCAAAAGGGGCGGAGGTGAAAAACTGTTTTTT CASKRGGGEKLFF
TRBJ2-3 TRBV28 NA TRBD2 TGTGCCAGCTGGACTAGCGGCACAGATACGCAGTATTTT CASWTSGTDTQYF
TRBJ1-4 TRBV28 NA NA TGTGCCAGCAGTTTAGGGTCGGGGGTGGTTACTAATGAAAAACTGTTTTTT CASSLGSGVVTNEKLFF
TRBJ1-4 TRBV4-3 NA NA TGCGCCAGCAGCCTAACGGGGCAGCGGCGAACTAATGAAAAACTGTTTTTT CASSLTGQRRTNEKLFF
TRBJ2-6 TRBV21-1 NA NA TGTGCCAGCAGCAAAGATTGCCGGGGTAGAAGGACGTCTGGGGCCAACGTCCTGACTTTC CASSKDCRGRRTSGANVLTF
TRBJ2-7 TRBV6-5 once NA TGTGCCAGCACCAACGGGGCGTCCTACGAGCAGTACTTC CASTNGASYEQYF
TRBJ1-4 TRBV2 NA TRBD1 TGTGCCAGCAACCCGGACAGGGCTTTAGGAGAAAAACTGTTTTTT CASNPDRALGEKLFF
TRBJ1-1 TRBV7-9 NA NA TGTGCCAGCAGCTCCAATAAAGGCCAGGGGCCGGAAGCTTTCTTT CASSSNKGQGPEAFF
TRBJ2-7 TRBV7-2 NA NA TGTGCCAGCAGCTTAGCGCCGAGGAACGAGCAGTACTTC CASSLAPRNEQYF
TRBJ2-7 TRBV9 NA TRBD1 TGTGCCAGCAGCGGGGTCCGGGACAGGGGTTACGAAACGACCTACGAGCAGTACTTC CASSGVRDRGYETTYEQYF
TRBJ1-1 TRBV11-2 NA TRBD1 TGTGCCAGCAGCGGATGGGACAGTTTAGTCACTGAAGCTTTCTTT CASSGWDSLVTEAFF
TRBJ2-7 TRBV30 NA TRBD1 TGTGCCTGGAGTGCGGGACAGGGCCCCTACGAGCAGTACTTC CAWSAGQGPYEQYF
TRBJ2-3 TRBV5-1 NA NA TGCGCCAGCAGCTTGGTGGGCCAAGTCACAGATACGCAGTATTTT CASSLVGQVTDTQYF
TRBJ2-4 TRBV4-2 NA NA TGTGCCAGCAGCCAGGTGGGAGACGGGGGCCCCAAAAACATTCAGTACTTC CASSQVGDGGPKNIQYF
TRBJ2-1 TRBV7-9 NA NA TGTGCCAGCAGCTTGCCGGGCGTGACGGGGACCCATGAGCAGTTCTTC CASSLPGVTGTHEQFF
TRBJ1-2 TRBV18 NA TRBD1 TGTGCCAGCTCACCCCCAGGGGGGGGTGCGGTCGGCTACACCTTC CASSPPGGGAVGYTF
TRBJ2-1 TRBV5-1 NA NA TGCGCCAGCAGCTTTGCGAGGGCGGATGAGCAGTTCTTC CASSFARADEQFF
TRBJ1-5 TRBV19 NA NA TGTGCCAGTAGTATAGGAAGGATGCGCTTGACGGACAGCATGCCCTCGGGCAATCAGCCCCAGCATTTT CASSIGRMRLTDSMPSGNQPQHF
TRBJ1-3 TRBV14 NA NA TGTGCCAGCAGCCACCAGGGAAACACCATATATTTT CASSHQGNTIYF
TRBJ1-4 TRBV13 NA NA TGTGCCAGCGCCGTTGGAGGACCCGATGAAAAACTGTTTTTT CASAVGGPDEKLFF
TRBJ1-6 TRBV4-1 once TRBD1 TGCGCCAGCAGCCCCCAGACAGGGGATAATTCACCCCTCCACTTT CASSPQTGDNSPLHF
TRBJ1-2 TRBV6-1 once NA TGTGCCAGCAGTGACCCCTCGGGAGGGGCGCACTATGGCTACACCTTC CASSDPSGGAHYGYTF
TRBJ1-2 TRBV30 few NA TGTGCCTGGAGTGTACTTGGTATCGGGATCGTTGGTGGCTACACCTTC CAWSVLGIGIVGGYTF
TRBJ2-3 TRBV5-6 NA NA TGTGCCAGCAGTCCACCACGATTCAGCACAGATACGCAGTATTTT CASSPPRFSTDTQYF
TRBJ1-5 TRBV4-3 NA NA TGCGCCAGCAGCCAGGGAGAACCCGGCGGTCAGCCCCAGCATTTT CASSQGEPGGQPQHF
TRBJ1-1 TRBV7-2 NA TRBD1 TGTGCCAGCAGCTCGCCAGACAGGGGGAAAGCTTTCTTT CASSSPDRGKAFF
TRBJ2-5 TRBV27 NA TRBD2 TGTGCCAGCAGCCATGGGACTAGCGGGGTCCGCGAGACCCAGTACTTC CASSHGTSGVRETQYF
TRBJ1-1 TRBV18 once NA TGTGCCAGCTCACTTCCTCCGGACACTGAAGCTTTCTTT CASSLPPDTEAFF
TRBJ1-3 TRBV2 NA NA TGTGCCAGCATGACGGATGGCTCTGGAAACACCATATATTTT CASMTDGSGNTIYF
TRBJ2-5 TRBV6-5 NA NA TGTGCCAGCAGTTACTCGTCCAGGGGCGTAGGGGAGACCCAGTACTTC CASSYSSRGVGETQYF
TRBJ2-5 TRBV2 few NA TGTGCCAGCCGAGTCTCAGGGGTTGAGACCCAGTACTTC CASRVSGVETQYF
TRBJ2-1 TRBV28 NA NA TGTGCCAGCAGTTTATGGCGGGGCGAGCAGTTCTTC CASSLWRGEQFF
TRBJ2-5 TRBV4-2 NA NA TGTGCCAGCAGCCAAGAGTGGACGCCCCGCGGCCAAGAGACCCAGTACTTC CASSQEWTPRGQETQYF